This T cell receptor (beta chain) was retrieved from a study of T-cell reconstitution after alpha-beta-depleted transplantation in children. Notes on the study in general: Several hundred expanded graft clones reportedly were the source of alpha-beta T cells about two months after transplant. Where some patients showed high TCRbeta diversity at day 60, it came from recipient T cells and thymic progenitors that had survived. Once a year had passed after transplant, T-cell counts and diversity came mostly from newly produced T cells.

Unique molecular identifiers were incorporated during preparation of the TCRbeta library. From the PCR reads, TCRdb called clonotypes with MiXCR, one entry per CDR3 protein. The table has about 290,000 distinct CDR3 sequences, roughly 7.8% seen once. At least ten counts were recorded for this clonotype. What it binds is not known. Trimming removed 6 bases from V and 4 bases from J; junction bases left unmatched: 4. CDR3 length: 13 residues. Germline CDR1 and CDR2: DFQATT and SNEGSKA (reference sequence). The TCR comes from a female patient under 10 years old who had a stem cell transplant for Fanconi anemia, so the T cells may come from the graft donor. The chain combines TRBV20-1 with TRBJ2-5; TRBD2 agrees at 11 bases. Sequenced material: peripheral blood, taken 360 days after TCRalphabeta/CD19-depleted stem cell transplant. CDR3 sequence (DNA): TGCAGTGCGCTAGCGGGAGGTAGAGAGACCCAGTACTTC. Protein sequence: CSALAGGRETQYF.